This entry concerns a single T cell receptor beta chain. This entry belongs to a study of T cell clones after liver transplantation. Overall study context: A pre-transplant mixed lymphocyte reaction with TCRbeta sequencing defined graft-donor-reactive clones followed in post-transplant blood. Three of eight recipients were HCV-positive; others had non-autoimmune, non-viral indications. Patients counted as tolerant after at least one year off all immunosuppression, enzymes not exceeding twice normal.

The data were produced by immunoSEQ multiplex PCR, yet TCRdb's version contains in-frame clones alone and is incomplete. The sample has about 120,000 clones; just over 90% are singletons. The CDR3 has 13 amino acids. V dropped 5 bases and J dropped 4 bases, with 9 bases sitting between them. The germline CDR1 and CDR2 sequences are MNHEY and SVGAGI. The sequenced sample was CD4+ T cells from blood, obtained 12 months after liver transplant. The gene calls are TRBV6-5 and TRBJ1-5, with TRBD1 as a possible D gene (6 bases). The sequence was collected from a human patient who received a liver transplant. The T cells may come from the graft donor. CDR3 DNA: TGTGCCAGCAGTCCGGACAGTAATCAGCCCCAGCATTTT. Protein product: CASSPDSNQPQHF.